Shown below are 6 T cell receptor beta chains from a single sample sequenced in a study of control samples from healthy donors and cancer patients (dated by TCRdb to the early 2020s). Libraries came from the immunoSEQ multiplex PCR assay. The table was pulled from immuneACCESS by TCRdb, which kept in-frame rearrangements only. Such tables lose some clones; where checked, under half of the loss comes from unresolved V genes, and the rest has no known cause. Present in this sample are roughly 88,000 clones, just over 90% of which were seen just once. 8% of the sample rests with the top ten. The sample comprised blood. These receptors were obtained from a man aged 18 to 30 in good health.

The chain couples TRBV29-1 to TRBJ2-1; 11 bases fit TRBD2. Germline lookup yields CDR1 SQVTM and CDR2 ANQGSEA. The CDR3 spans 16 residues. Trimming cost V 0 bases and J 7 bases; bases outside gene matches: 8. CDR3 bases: TGCAGCGTTGAAGATCAGACTAGCGGGAAAGTAAATGAGCAGTTCTTC. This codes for CSVEDQTSGKVNEQFF.

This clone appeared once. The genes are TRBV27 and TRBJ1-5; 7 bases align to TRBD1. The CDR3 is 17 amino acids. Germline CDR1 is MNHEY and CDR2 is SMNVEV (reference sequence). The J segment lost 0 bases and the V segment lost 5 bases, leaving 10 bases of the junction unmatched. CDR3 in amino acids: CASSPRQGKYSNQPQHF. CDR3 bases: TGTGCCAGCAGTCCCCGACAGGGAAAATATAGCAATCAGCCCCAGCATTTT.

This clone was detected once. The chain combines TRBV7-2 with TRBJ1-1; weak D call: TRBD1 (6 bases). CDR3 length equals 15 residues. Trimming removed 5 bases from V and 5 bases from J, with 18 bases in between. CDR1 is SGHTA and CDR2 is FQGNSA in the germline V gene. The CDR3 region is CASSLGGWGGTEAFF. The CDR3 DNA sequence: TGTGCCAGCAGCCTAGGGGGGTGGGGGGGGACTGAAGCTTTCTTT.

The CDR3 spells CASSYSYNEQFF. CDR3 nucleotide sequence: TGTGCCAGCAGTTACAGCTACAATGAGCAGTTCTTC. The chain carries TRBV12-3 or TRBV12-4 and TRBJ2-1; no reliable D call. Trimming took 4 bases from V and 3 from J, leaving 4 bases between them. The CDR3 spans 12 residues.

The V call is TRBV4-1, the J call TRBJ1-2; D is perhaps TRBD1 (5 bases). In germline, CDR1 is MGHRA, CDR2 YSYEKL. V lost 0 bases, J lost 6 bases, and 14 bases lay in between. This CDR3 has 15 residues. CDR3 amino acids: CASSQDPGRSNGYTF. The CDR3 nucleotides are TGCGCCAGCAGCCAAGATCCAGGGAGGAGTAATGGCTACACCTTC.

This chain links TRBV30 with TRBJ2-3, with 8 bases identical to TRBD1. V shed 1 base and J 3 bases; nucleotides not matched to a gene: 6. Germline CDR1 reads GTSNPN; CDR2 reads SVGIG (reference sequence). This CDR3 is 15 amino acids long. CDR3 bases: TGTGCCTGGAGTGACCCAGGGGGCGCGACAGATACGCAGTATTTT. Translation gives CAWSDPGGATDTQYF.